This T cell receptor (beta chain) was retrieved from a study of cytomegalovirus exposure and HLA in healthy donors. Notes on the study in general: TCR beta V segments were, for the most part, productive about 87% or about 30% of the time in an earlier analysis.

Though nominally healthy at sampling, donors likely had unrecorded immune exposures. Primers: 60 Vbeta forward and 13 Jbeta reverse. Profiled with immunoSEQ multiplex PCR; TCRdb holds only in-frame clones, not every one. The table includes approximately 92,000 clones, roughly 73% detected once. Concerning this clone itself: What it binds is not known.

Trimming took off 0 bases at V and 0 bases at J, with 13 bases between the two ends. Looked up from germline, CDR1 is SGDLS and CDR2 is YYNGEE. There are 17 residues in the CDR3. This receptor was obtained from a man aged 50-60 years in good health and CMV-seropositive. The V and J genes are TRBV9 and TRBJ1-3; D possibly corresponds to TRBD1 (5 bases). Sequencing was done on a sample of PBMCs. The CDR3 region has the DNA TGTGCCAGCAGCGTAGATCCAGGGCCGAGCTCTGGAAACACCATATATTTT. This codes for CASSVDPGPSSGNTIYF.